These 17 T cell receptor beta chains were sequenced from one sample in a study of early T cells in non-severe SARS-CoV-2 infection. TCRdb analysed the 5' RACE reads with MiXCR anew, one entry per CDR3 protein. The sample comprises tens of thousands of distinct CDR3 sequences, 5.3% of which are singletons, and 4.5% rests with the top ten. Material for sequencing was whole blood. The receptors were gathered from an adult who was a healthcare worker with PCR-confirmed SARS-CoV-2 infection or an uninfected control (not recorded which).

This clonotype was seen ten or more times. V is TRBV28 and J is TRBJ1-2; D not certain. This CDR3 comprises 17 residues. Germline assignment: CDR1 MDHEN and CDR2 SYDVKM. Trimming took off 2 bases at V and 0 bases at J, with 16 bases between the two ends. The CDR3 DNA sequence: TGTGCCAGCAGTTTAAGGTGGGCCCGGCGGGCTAACTATGGCTACACCTTC. Protein product: CASSLRWARRANYGYTF.

This chain joins TRBV24-1 and TRBJ2-2, with 7 positions matching TRBD1. The CDR3 loop spans 15 amino acids. The junction had 2 bases not matched to a gene; V was cut back by 5 bases and J by 0 bases. Germline loops: CDR1 KGHDR, CDR2 SFDVKD. CDR3 amino acids: CATSVDRANTGELFF. The CDR3 DNA reads TGTGCCACCAGTGTCGACAGGGCGAACACCGGGGAGCTGTTTTTT.

This clonotype was recorded at least ten times. J is TRBJ1-2 and V is TRBV5-1; 8 nucleotides line up with TRBD1. From germline, CDR1 is SGHRS and CDR2 YFSETQ. The CDR3 runs 13 residues. The V gene end was trimmed by 3 bases and the J gene end by 8 bases; junction bases not matched to a gene: 6. CDR3 DNA sequence: TGCGCCAGCAGCTCTGGACAGGGAAACGGCTACACCTTC. The encoded protein is CASSSGQGNGYTF.

This clonotype is classed as medium-sized. The chain is built from TRBV20-1 and TRBJ2-1, with a weak D call TRBD2 (6 bases). The CDR3 has 14 amino acids. CDR1 and CDR2 from the germline V gene are DFQATT and SNEGSKA (reference sequence). The V and J ends lost 5 bases and 0 bases respectively, with 11 bases between them. The CDR3 region is CSAGGSSSYNEQFF. CDR3 bases: TGCAGTGCTGGGGGGTCTAGCTCCTACAATGAGCAGTTCTTC.

This clonotype was recorded many times. The chain has TRBV10-3 and TRBJ2-1, with TRBD2 matching over 10 bases. The germline V gene has CDR1 ENHRY and CDR2 SYGVKD. The V and J ends lost 8 bases and 9 bases, in that order; junction bases with no gene match: 10. CDR3 length: 14 amino acids. CDR3 residues: CAIQEREGPSEQFF. The DNA for the CDR3 is TGTGCCATCCAAGAGCGGGAGGGCCCAAGTGAGCAGTTCTTC.

This clonotype was seen more than once but under ten times. V usage is TRBV7-8 and J usage is TRBJ2-5; the match to TRBD1 covers 9 bases. There are 16 residues in the CDR3. Per the germline V gene, CDR1 is SGHVS and CDR2 is FQNEAQ. The V gene end was trimmed by 5 bases and the J gene end by 0 bases; junction bases not matched to a gene: 7. CDR3 in DNA: TGTGCCAGCAGCGTCACACAGGGGGCTTACCAAGAGACCCAGTACTTC. It translates to CASSVTQGAYQETQYF.

This clonotype was found many times. V usage is TRBV5-5 and J usage is TRBJ2-7, with a tentative D call TRBD1 (6 bases). The length of the CDR3 is 15 residues. Deletions cut 0 bases from V and 6 bases from J, with 16 bases between. Germline-derived CDR1 and CDR2 are SGHKS and YYEKEE (reference sequence). The CDR3 region has the DNA TGTGCCAGCAGCTTGGGGGGCCAGGGGATAGTCGAGCAGTACTTC. It translates to CASSLGGQGIVEQYF.

V usage is TRBV15 and J usage is TRBJ2-7; 10 bases are shared with TRBD2. The V gene end was trimmed by 0 bases and the J gene end by 6 bases; junction bases not matched to a gene: 5. The germline V gene has CDR1 LNHNV and CDR2 YYDKDF (reference sequence). This CDR3 contains 15 residues. The CDR3 region is CATSRDRLAGVEQYF. CDR3 sequence (DNA): TGTGCCACCAGCAGAGATCGGCTAGCGGGAGTCGAGCAGTACTTC.

V is TRBV6-2 or TRBV6-3 and J is TRBJ2-2; D unclear. The CDR3 spans 13 residues. Germline loops: CDR1 MNHEY, CDR2 SVGEGT. V shed 2 bases and J shed 6 bases, with 7 bases lying between them. In DNA, the CDR3 is TGTGCCAGCAGTTACGTGGTGCCCGGGGAGCTGTTTTTT. It is translated as CASSYVVPGELFF.

This clonotype has ten or more counts. This sequence joins TRBV7-2 and TRBJ2-6; tentative D call: TRBD1 (6 bases). V was shortened by 2 bases and J by 2 bases, with 10 bases between the two germline ends. The CDR3 runs 16 residues. Germline CDR1 reads SGHTA; CDR2 reads FQGNSA. Written as DNA, the CDR3 is TGTGCCAGCAGCTTATCAAGACAGGCTGGGGCCAACGTCCTGACTTTC. This codes for CASSLSRQAGANVLTF.

The table lists this clonotype with many counts. V and J are TRBV6-2 or TRBV6-3 and TRBJ2-3, with a tentative D call TRBD2 (5 bases). Trimming removed 0 bases at V and 4 bases at J, with 11 bases between. CDR1 MNHEY and CDR2 SVGEGT come from the germline V gene. This CDR3 region has 15 residues. The CDR3 nucleotides are TGTGCCAGCAGTTACTCGAGGGCTTACCCAGATACGCAGTATTTT. This codes for CASSYSRAYPDTQYF.

This clonotype was found many times. The chain uses TRBV5-1 and TRBJ2-2; D is unresolved. The germline CDR1 and CDR2 sequences are SGHRS and YFSETQ. There are 12 residues in the CDR3. Trimming took 8 bases from V and 7 from J, leaving 12 bases between them. CDR3 DNA: TGCGCCAGTAAATCCGGTAGCGGGGAGCTGTTTTTT. Its protein is CASKSGSGELFF.

This clonotype has at least ten counts. The chain recombines TRBV12-3 or TRBV12-4 with TRBJ1-1; perhaps TRBD1 as D (5 bases). The CDR3 has 13 residues. The germline V and J ends were trimmed by 5 bases and 6 bases, with 13 bases remaining between them. CDR3 protein: CASSQGTHAEAFF. The CDR3 DNA follows: TGTGCCAGCAGTCAAGGGACGCACGCTGAAGCTTTCTTT.

The chain uses TRBV29-1 and TRBJ2-1, with D tentatively TRBD1 or TRBD2 (5 bases each). V dropped 4 bases and J dropped 9 bases, with 19 bases sitting between them. Germline CDR1 and CDR2: SQVTM and ANQGSEA. This CDR3 is built from 14 residues. The CDR3 reads CSVALASWGREQFF. The CDR3 DNA reads TGCAGCGTTGCGTTAGCATCGTGGGGACGTGAGCAGTTCTTC.

At least ten counts were recorded for this clonotype. The chain is built from TRBV4-3 and TRBJ2-1, with TRBD2 matching 8 bases. The germline V gene has CDR1 LGHNA and CDR2 YSLEER. With 0 bases clipped from V and 3 bases from J, the junction kept 7 bases outside the gene matches. The CDR3 covers 17 residues. The CDR3 coding sequence is TGCGCCAGCAGCCAAGAGAGTTGGACTAGCAGCTACAATGAGCAGTTCTTC. Translated, it gives CASSQESWTSSYNEQFF.

This clonotype was counted many times. This rearrangement joins TRBV20-1 to TRBJ2-1, with D possibly matching TRBD1 (5 bases). V lost 1 base and J lost 7, with 11 bases in between. Germline V gene sequence: CDR1 DFQATT, CDR2 SNEGSKA (reference sequence). This CDR3 contains 13 residues. In nucleotides, the CDR3 is TGCAGTGCTAGAGGGGGAAAGGGGAATGAGCAGTTCTTC. This translates into CSARGGKGNEQFF.

This clonotype has ten or more counts. The V gene is TRBV5-1, the J gene TRBJ2-7; D may be TRBD1 or TRBD2 (5 bases each). Germline CDR1 and CDR2: SGHRS and YFSETQ. V was pared by 0 bases and J by 2 bases, with 27 bases between. This CDR3 contains 20 residues. CDR3: CASSLARWSGRSVPTYEQYF. In nucleotides, the CDR3 is TGCGCCAGCAGCTTGGCCCGGTGGTCGGGACGATCCGTCCCAACCTACGAGCAGTACTTC.